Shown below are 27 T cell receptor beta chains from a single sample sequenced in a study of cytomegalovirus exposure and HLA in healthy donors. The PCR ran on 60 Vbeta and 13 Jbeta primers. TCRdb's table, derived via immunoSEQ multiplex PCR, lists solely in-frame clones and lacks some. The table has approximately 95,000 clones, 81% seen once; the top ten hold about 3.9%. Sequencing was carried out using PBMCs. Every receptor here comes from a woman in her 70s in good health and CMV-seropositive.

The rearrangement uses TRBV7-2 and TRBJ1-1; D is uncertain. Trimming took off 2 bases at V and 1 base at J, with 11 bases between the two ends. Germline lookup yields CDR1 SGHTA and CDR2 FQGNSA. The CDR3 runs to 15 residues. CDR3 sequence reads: CASSLTIMANTEAFF. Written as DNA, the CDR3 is TGTGCCAGCAGCTTAACGATTATGGCGAACACTGAAGCTTTCTTT.

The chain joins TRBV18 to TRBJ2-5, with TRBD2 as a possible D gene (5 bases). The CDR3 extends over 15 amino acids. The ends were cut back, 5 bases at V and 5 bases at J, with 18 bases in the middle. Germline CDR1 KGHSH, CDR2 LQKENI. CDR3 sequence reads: CASSAPSTGSETQYF. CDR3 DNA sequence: TGTGCCAGCTCAGCTCCCTCCACGGGGAGCGAGACCCAGTACTTC.

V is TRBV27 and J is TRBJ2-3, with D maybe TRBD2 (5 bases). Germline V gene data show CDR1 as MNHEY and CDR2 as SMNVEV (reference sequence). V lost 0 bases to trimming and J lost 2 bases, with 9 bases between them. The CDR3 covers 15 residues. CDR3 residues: CASSLSGLSTDTQYF. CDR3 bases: TGTGCCAGCAGTTTATCCGGACTCTCCACAGATACGCAGTATTTT.

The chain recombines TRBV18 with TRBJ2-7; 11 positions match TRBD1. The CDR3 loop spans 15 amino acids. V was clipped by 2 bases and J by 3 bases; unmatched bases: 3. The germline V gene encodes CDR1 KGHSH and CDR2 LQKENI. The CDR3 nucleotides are TGTGCCAGCTCACCAGGACAGGGGGCCGGCTACGAGCAGTACTTC. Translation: CASSPGQGAGYEQYF.

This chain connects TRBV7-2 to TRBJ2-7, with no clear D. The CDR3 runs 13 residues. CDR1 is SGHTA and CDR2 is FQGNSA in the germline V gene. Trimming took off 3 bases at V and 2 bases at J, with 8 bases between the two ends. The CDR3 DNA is TGTGCCAGCAGCTTTGACACAGCCTACGAGCAGTACTTC. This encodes CASSFDTAYEQYF. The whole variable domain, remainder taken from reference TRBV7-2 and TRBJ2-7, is GAGVSQSPSNKVTEKGKDVELRCDPISGHTALYWYRQSLGQGLEFLIYFQGNSAPDKSGLPSDRFSAERTGGSVSTLTIQRTQQEDSAVYLCASSFDTAYEQYFGPGTRLTVT.

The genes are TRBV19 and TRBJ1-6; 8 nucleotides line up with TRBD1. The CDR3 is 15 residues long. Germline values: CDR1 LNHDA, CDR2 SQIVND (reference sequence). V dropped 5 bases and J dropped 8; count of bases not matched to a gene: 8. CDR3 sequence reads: CASSAPGQDYSPLHF. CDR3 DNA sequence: TGTGCCAGTAGTGCCCCGGGACAGGACTATTCACCCCTCCACTTT.

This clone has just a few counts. CDR3 in DNA: TGTGCCAGCAACCGAGGGACAGGTACCTCCTACGAGCAGTACTTC. Translating it yields CASNRGTGTSYEQYF. The V and J genes are TRBV5-8 and TRBJ2-5, with 8 nucleotides matching TRBD1. The J call is uncertain, as TRBJ2-7 better fits the DNA end. Germline V gene data show CDR1 as SGHTS and CDR2 as YDEGEE. This CDR3 is 15 amino acids long.

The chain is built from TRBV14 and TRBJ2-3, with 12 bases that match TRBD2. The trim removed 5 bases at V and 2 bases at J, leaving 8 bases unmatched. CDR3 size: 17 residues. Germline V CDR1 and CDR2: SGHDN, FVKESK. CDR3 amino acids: CASSVRLAGAITDTQYF. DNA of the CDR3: TGTGCCAGCAGCGTCAGACTAGCGGGAGCCATCACAGATACGCAGTATTTT.

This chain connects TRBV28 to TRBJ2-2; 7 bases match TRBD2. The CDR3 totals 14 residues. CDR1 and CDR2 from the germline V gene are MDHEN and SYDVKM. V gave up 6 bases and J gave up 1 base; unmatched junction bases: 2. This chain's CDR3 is CASRGEGNTGELFF. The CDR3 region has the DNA TGTGCCAGCAGGGGGGAGGGGAACACCGGGGAGCTGTTTTTT.

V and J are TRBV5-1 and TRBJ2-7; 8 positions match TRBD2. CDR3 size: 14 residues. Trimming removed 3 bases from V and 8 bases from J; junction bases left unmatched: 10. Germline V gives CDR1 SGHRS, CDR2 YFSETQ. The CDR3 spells CASSSGTSSWQQYF. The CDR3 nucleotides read TGCGCCAGCAGCTCCGGGACTAGTAGTTGGCAGCAGTACTTC. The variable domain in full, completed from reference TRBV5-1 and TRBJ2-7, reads KAGVTQTPRYLIKTRGQQVTLSCSPISGHRSVSWYQQTPGQGLQFLFEYFSETQRNKGNFPGRFSGRQFSNSRSEMNVSTLELGDSALYLCASSSGTSSWQQYFGPGTRLTVT.

In nucleotides, the CDR3 is TGTGCCAGTACCGGCTCGTCAGGGTTTGGCAATCAGCCCCAGCATTTT. Its protein is CASTGSSGFGNQPQHF. The V gene is TRBV19, the J gene TRBJ1-5; perhaps TRBD1 as D (5 bases). This CDR3 contains 16 residues. The ends were cut back, 7 bases at V and 2 bases at J, with 18 bases in the middle. Germline V lookup: CDR1 LNHDA, CDR2 SQIVND (reference sequence).

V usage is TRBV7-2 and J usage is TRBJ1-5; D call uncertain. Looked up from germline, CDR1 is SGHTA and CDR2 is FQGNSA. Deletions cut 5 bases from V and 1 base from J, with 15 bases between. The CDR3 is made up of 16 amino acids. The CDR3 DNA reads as TGTGCCAGCAGCACCTCTGCGGCCACAAGCAATCAGCCCCAGCATTTT. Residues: CASSTSAATSNQPQHF.

CDR3 in DNA: TGTGCCAGCAGTTCCCCGGGTGAGAACACTGAAGCTTTCTTT. Translating it yields CASSSPGENTEAFF. The chain uses TRBV6-6 and TRBJ1-1; D is unclear. The V and J ends lost 4 bases and 1 base respectively, with 10 bases between them. This CDR3 comprises 14 residues. CDR1 is MNHNY, CDR2 SVGAGI, per germline (reference sequence).

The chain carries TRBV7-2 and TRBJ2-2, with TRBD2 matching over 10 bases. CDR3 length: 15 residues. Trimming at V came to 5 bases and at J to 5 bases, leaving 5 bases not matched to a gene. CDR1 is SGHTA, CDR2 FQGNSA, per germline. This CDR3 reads CASSASGRRTGELFF. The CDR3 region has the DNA TGTGCCAGCAGCGCTAGCGGGAGACGGACCGGGGAGCTGTTTTTT.

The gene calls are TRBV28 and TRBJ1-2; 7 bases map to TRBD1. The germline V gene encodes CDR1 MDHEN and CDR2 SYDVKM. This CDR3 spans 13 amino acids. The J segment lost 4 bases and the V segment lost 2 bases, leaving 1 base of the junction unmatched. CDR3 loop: CASSLAGGYGYTF. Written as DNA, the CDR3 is TGTGCCAGCAGTTTAGCAGGGGGCTATGGCTACACCTTC.

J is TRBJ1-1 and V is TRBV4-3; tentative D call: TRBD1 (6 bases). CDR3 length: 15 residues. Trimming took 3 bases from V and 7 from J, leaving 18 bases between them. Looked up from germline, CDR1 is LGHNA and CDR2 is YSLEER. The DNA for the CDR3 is TGCGCCAGCAGCCAGGAACACCTACAGGGCCGTGAAGCTTTCTTT. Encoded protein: CASSQEHLQGREAFF.

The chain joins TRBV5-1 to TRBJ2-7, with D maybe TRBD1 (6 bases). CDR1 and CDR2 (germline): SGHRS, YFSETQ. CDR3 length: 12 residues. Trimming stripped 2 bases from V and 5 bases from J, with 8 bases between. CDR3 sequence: CASSFTGNEQYF. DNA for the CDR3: TGCGCCAGCAGCTTCACAGGGAACGAGCAGTACTTC.

In nucleotides, the CDR3 is TGTGCCAGCAGCTCGGGACAGGGTGGCCCCCAGCATTTT. Translating it yields CASSSGQGGPQHF. V gene TRBV7-2 combines with J gene TRBJ1-5, with TRBD1 identical over 9 bases. Germline V gene sequence: CDR1 SGHTA, CDR2 FQGNSA. The ends lost 4 bases at V and 10 bases at J; junction bases unmatched: 5. The CDR3 has 13 residues.

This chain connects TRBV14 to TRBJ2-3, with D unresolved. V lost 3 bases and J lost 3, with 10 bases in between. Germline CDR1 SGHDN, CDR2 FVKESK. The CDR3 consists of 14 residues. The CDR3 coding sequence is TGTGCCAGCAGCCACCGCGAGAGAACAGATACGCAGTATTTT. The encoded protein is CASSHRERTDTQYF.

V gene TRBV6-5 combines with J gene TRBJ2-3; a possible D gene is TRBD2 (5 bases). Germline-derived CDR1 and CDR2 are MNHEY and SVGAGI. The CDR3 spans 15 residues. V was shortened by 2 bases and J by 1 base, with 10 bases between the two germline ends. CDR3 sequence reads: CASSYEGTGTDTQYF. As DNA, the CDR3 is TGTGCCAGCAGTTACGAGGGCACCGGCACAGATACGCAGTATTTT.

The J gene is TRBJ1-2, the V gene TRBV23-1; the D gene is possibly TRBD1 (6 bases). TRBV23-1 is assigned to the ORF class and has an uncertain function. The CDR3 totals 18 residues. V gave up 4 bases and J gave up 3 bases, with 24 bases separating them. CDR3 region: CASSRNRAQGEDDYGYTF. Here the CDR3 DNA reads TGCGCCAGCAGTCGGAACCGCGCACAGGGAGAAGATGACTATGGCTACACCTTC.

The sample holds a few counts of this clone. CDR3 DNA: TGTGCCTGGAGTGTAGGGACAGGGTTGTTAAATGAGCAGTTCTTC. It codes for CAWSVGTGLLNEQFF. The chain joins TRBV30 to TRBJ2-1, with TRBD1 matching over 9 bases. Germline loops: CDR1 GTSNPN, CDR2 SVGIG (reference sequence). The CDR3 extends over 15 amino acids. Trimming cost V 0 bases and J 7 bases; bases outside gene matches: 7.

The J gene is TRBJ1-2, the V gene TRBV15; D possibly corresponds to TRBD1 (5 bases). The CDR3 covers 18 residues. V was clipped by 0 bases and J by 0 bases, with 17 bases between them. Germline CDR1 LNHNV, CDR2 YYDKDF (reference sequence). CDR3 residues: CATSRDRQPLYTNYGYTF. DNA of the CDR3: TGTGCCACCAGCAGAGATAGACAGCCGTTATATACTAACTATGGCTACACCTTC.

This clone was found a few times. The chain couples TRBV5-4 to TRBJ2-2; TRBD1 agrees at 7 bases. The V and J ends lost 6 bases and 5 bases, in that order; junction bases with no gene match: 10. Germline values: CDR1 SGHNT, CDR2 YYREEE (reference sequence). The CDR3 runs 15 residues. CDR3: CASTRQGVGTGELFF. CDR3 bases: TGTGCCAGCACTCGACAGGGCGTAGGGACCGGGGAGCTGTTTTTT. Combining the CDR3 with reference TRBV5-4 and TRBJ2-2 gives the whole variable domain ETGVTQSPTHLIKTRGQQVTLRCSSQSGHNTVSWYQQALGQGPQFIFQYYREEENGRGNFPPRFSGLQFPNYSSELNVNALELDDSALYLCASTRQGVGTGELFFGEGSRLTVL.

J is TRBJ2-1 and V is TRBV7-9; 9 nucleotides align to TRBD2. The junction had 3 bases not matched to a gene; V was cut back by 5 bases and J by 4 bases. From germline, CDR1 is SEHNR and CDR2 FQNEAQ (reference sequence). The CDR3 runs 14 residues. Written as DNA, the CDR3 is TGTGCCAGCAGCGAGACTAGCGGTTACAATGAGCAGTTCTTC. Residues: CASSETSGYNEQFF. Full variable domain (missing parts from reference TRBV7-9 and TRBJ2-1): DTGVSQNPRHKITKRGQNVTFRCDPISEHNRLYWYRQTLGQGPEFLTYFQNEAQLEKSRLLSDRFSAERPKGSFSTLEIQRTEQGDSAMYLCASSETSGYNEQFFGPGTRLTVL.

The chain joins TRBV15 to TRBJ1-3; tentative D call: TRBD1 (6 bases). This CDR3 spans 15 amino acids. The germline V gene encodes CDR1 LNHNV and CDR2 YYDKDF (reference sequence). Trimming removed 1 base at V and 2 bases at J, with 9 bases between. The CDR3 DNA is TGTGCCACCAGCAGAGTGCCAGGGGCTGGAAACACCATATATTTT. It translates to CATSRVPGAGNTIYF.

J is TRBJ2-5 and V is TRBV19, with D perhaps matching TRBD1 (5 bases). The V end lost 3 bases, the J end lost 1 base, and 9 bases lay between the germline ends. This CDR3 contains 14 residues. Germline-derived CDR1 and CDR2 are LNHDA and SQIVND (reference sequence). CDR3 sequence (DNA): TGTGCCAGTAGTATGGGCAGGGCCCAAGAGACCCAGTACTTC. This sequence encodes CASSMGRAQETQYF.